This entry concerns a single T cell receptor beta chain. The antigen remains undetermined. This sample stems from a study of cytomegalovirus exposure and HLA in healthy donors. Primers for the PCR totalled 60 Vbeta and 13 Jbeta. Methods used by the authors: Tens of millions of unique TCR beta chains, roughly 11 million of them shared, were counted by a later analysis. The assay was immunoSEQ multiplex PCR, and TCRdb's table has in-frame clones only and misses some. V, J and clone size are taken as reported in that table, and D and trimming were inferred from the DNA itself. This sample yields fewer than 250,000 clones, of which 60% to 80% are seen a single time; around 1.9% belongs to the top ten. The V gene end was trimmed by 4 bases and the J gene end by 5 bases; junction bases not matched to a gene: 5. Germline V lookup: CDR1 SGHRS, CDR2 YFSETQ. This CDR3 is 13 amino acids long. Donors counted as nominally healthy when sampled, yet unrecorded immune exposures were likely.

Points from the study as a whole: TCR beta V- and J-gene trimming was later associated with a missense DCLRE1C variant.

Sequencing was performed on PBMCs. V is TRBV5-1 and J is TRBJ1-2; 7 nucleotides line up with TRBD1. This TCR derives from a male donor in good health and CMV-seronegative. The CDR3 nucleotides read TGCGCCAGCAGCGTGGGACAGCTATATGGCTACACCTTC. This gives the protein CASSVGQLYGYTF.